Each of the 21 T cell receptor beta chains below was sequenced from the same sample in a study of blood T cells in healthy people across ages. Sample-barcoded 5' priming and a J-beta primer mix drove a second PCR of 7 to 11 cycles. Each CDR3 protein gets one entry after TCRdb re-called the 5' RACE reads with MiXCR. Of 650,000 to 1,000,000 distinct CDR3 sequences in the sample, 35% to 60% were seen once. Sequences were obtained from blood. The receptors derive from a man older than 75 in good health.

This clonotype was counted at least ten times. The rearrangement joins TRBV3-1 to TRBJ2-7, with D unresolved. Trimming left V 4 bases short and J 0 bases short, with 10 bases between. The CDR3 is 14 residues long. The germline CDR1 and CDR2 sequences are LGHDT and YNNKEL (reference sequence). The chain's CDR3 is CASSPTGYSYEQYF. The CDR3 DNA reads TGTGCCAGCAGCCCCACCGGCTACTCCTACGAGCAGTACTTC.

This clonotype was counted at least ten times. The chain employs TRBV29-1 and TRBJ2-5; D ambiguous. The length of the CDR3 is 14 residues. Germline V gene data show CDR1 as SQVTM and CDR2 as ANQGSEA. The V and J ends lost 0 bases and 5 bases respectively, with 13 bases between them. The CDR3 spells CSVEELGLGETQYF. The CDR3 nucleotides read TGCAGCGTTGAAGAGTTAGGCCTGGGGGAGACCCAGTACTTC.

This clonotype has a handful of counts. This sequence joins TRBV21-1 and TRBJ1-1; no DNA check was done on the table's D call, TRBD1. TRBV21-1 is given as a pseudogene. The CDR3 spans 11 residues. In DNA form, the CDR3 reads TGTGCCAGCACCCGGGACACTGAAGCTTTCTTT. Translating gives CASTRDTEAFF.

The J gene is TRBJ2-5, the V gene TRBV12-3 or TRBV12-4; D is unclear. Trimming removed 4 bases at V and 13 bases at J, with 13 bases between. This CDR3 region has 11 residues. The chain's CDR3 is CASSSGYELYF. In DNA, the CDR3 is TGTGCCAGCAGTTCCGGCTACGAGCTGTACTTC.

This chain joins TRBV6-2 or TRBV6-3 and TRBJ2-2, with 12 bases identical to TRBD2. Germline CDR1 is MNHEY and CDR2 is SVGEGT. The CDR3 is 15 amino acids. Losses at the gene ends were 6 bases for V and 4 bases for J; bases not matched to a gene: 3. CDR3 in amino acids: CASSLAGGTTGELFF. CDR3 bases: TGTGCCAGCAGCCTAGCGGGAGGGACCACCGGGGAGCTGTTTTTT.

Points on this clonotype: Germline is not matched at one junction end, which may reflect a read error. V is TRBV9 and J is TRBJ1-2; tentatively, D is TRBD1 (5 bases). In germline, CDR1 is SGDLS, CDR2 YYNGEE. CDR3 length: 13 amino acids. DNA for the CDR3: TGTGCCAGCAGTGAAGGGACTAACTATGGCTGCACCTTC. This codes for CASSEGTNYGCTF. The variable domain in full, completed from reference TRBV9 and TRBJ1-2, reads DSGVTQTPKHLITATGQRVTLRCSPRSGDLSVYWYQQSLDQGLQFLIQYYNGEERAKGNILERFSAQQFPDLHSELNLSSLELGDSALYFCASSEGTNYGCTFGSGTRLTVV.

This rearrangement joins TRBV20-1 to TRBJ2-3; perhaps TRBD2 as D (6 bases). CDR3 length equals 14 residues. Per germline, CDR1 DFQATT and CDR2 SNEGSKA (reference sequence). Trimming left V 6 bases short and J 0 bases short, with 13 bases between. The CDR3 coding sequence is TGCAGTGCCAATGCCCGGGGGAGCACAGATACGCAGTATTTT. It specifies CSANARGSTDTQYF.

This clonotype has just a few counts. This chain connects TRBV20-1 to TRBJ2-5, with TRBD1 matching over 11 bases. Germline CDR1 and CDR2: DFQATT and SNEGSKA (reference sequence). This CDR3 is 15 amino acids long. The ends lost 6 bases at V and 5 bases at J; junction bases unmatched: 11. CDR3 bases: TGCAGTGCAAACCAGGACAGGGGGCGACGGGAGACCCAGTACTTC. It yields the protein CSANQDRGRRETQYF.

V is TRBV7-9 and J is TRBJ1-5; D is unclear. Germline CDR1 is SEHNR and CDR2 is FQNEAQ (reference sequence). This CDR3 has 15 amino acids. V lost 5 bases, J lost 4 bases, and 15 bases lay in between. CDR3 nucleotides: TGTGCCAGCAGCCCGGGGATGGGAACGAATCAGCCCCAGCATTTT. It yields the protein CASSPGMGTNQPQHF.

The rearrangement links TRBV20-1 to TRBJ1-1; D is perhaps TRBD1 (5 bases). Germline V gives CDR1 DFQATT, CDR2 SNEGSKA (reference sequence). The CDR3 runs 16 residues. Trimming shortened V by 0 bases and J by 0 bases, and 14 bases separated the two germline ends. CDR3 DNA sequence: TGCAGTGCTAGAGATCCCACGACAGCCTTGAACACTGAAGCTTTCTTT. Amino acids: CSARDPTTALNTEAFF.

This clonotype has ten or more counts. V is TRBV29-1 and J is TRBJ2-1; TRBD2 aligns across 10 bases. The germline V gene has CDR1 SQVTM and CDR2 ANQGSEA. This CDR3 is 14 amino acids long. The CDR3 loop is CSALAGVPYNEQFF. The CDR3, as DNA: TGCAGTGCCCTAGCGGGAGTACCCTACAATGAGCAGTTCTTC.

The chain carries TRBV7-6 and TRBJ2-7; a weak D match, TRBD2 (6 bases). Between the trimmed V and J ends, which lost 5 bases and 11 bases, there was a span of 16 bases. Germline CDR1 reads SGHVS; CDR2 reads FNYEAQ. CDR3 length: 12 amino acids. CDR3 DNA sequence: TGTGCCAGCAGCCCAAACGGGGGAGTGAAGTACTTC. Translated: CASSPNGGVKYF.

This clonotype was recorded at least ten times. J is TRBJ2-7 and V is TRBV29-1, with TRBD2 matching 7 bases. V shed 4 bases, J shed 5 bases, and the junction held 8 bases outside the gene matches. Germline V gene lookup returns CDR1 SQVTM and CDR2 ANQGSEA. This CDR3 is 13 amino acids long. The CDR3 here is CSVAGTSVHEQYF. The DNA for the CDR3 is TGCAGCGTTGCTGGAACTAGCGTCCACGAGCAGTACTTC.

The genes are TRBV28 and TRBJ2-1; 7 bases map to TRBD1. This CDR3 spans 14 amino acids. J gave up 5 bases and V 3 bases, and 4 bases lay outside the gene matches. Germline CDR1 and CDR2: MDHEN and SYDVKM. The CDR3 region has the DNA TGTGCCAGCAGTTTCGAGGGGACAGACAATGAGCAGTTCTTC. Protein: CASSFEGTDNEQFF.

The table lists this clonotype with a few counts. The gene calls are TRBV29-1 and TRBJ2-3; D might be TRBD1 (6 bases). Trimming shortened V by 6 bases and J by 6 bases, and 13 bases separated the two germline ends. Germline CDR1 SQVTM, CDR2 ANQGSEA. This CDR3 has 12 residues. The chain's CDR3 is CSVGPGADTQYF. DNA for the CDR3: TGCAGCGTCGGGCCAGGGGCGGATACGCAGTATTTT.

The V and J genes are TRBV30 and TRBJ2-1; tentative D call: TRBD2 (5 bases). The V and J ends lost 1 base and 0 bases respectively, with 19 bases between them. The length of the CDR3 is 18 residues. Germline V gene data show CDR1 as GTSNPN and CDR2 as SVGIG (reference sequence). In DNA form, the CDR3 reads TGTGCCTGGAGTGAAGTTGGCCGGCGAGGGAGCTCCTACAATGAGCAGTTCTTC. It yields the protein CAWSEVGRRGSSYNEQFF.

The chain joins TRBV20-1 to TRBJ2-1; D perhaps matches TRBD2 (5 bases). This CDR3 contains 16 residues. Germline values: CDR1 DFQATT, CDR2 SNEGSKA (reference sequence). V lost 3 bases to trimming and J lost 3 bases, with 18 bases between them. CDR3 bases: TGCAGTGCTAGTCTCGGGATGGGCCCACGCTACAATGAGCAGTTCTTC. Translating it yields CSASLGMGPRYNEQFF.

The chain joins TRBV24-1 to TRBJ2-5; D is undetermined. Germline V gives CDR1 KGHDR, CDR2 SFDVKD. The CDR3 extends over 13 amino acids. Trimming removed 1 base from V and 6 bases from J, with 8 bases in between. The CDR3 here is CATSDFGWKTQYF. CDR3 DNA: TGTGCCACCAGTGATTTTGGATGGAAGACCCAGTACTTC.

The rearrangement links TRBV20-1 to TRBJ2-5, with 10 nucleotides matching TRBD2. V trimming: 2 bases; J trimming: 11 bases; junction bases outside the gene matches: 11. The germline V gene has CDR1 DFQATT and CDR2 SNEGSKA (reference sequence). The CDR3 is 14 amino acids. CDR3 sequence reads: CSARSLAGAGEQYF. The CDR3 DNA sequence: TGCAGTGCTAGATCCCTAGCGGGAGCAGGGGAGCAGTACTTC.

The chain carries TRBV6-6 and TRBJ2-1, with a weak D call TRBD2 (6 bases). CDR1 MNHNY and CDR2 SVGAGI come from the germline V gene (reference sequence). V lost 5 bases, J lost 6 bases, and 17 bases lay in between. The CDR3 length is 15 residues. The CDR3 DNA sequence: TGTGCCAGCAGTCAGCGGGTCGGTGCGGTCAATGAGCAGTTCTTC. This sequence encodes CASSQRVGAVNEQFF.

This CDR3 reads CASSFRTGGNGYTF. The CDR3 DNA is TGTGCCAGCAGCTTCCGGACAGGGGGCAATGGCTACACCTTC. The V and J genes are TRBV11-2 and TRBJ1-2, with 11 nucleotides matching TRBD1. J gave up 6 bases and V 3 bases, and 3 bases lay outside the gene matches. There are 14 residues in the CDR3. CDR1 and CDR2 from the germline V gene are SGHAT and FQNNGV.